This TCR beta chain derives from a study of blood T cell repertoires in COVID-19 (dated by TCRdb to the early 2020s). With regard to the full study: Samples covering the acute and convalescent phases of COVID-19 were provided by collaborators in the United States, Italy and Spain. Nearly every sample came with metadata listing a de-identified subject ID, COVID-19 status, age in years and sex. The material from the prospective study consisted of cDNA or gDNA derived from T cells, B-cell-depleted T cells, or PBMCs. Subjects who had been exposed to COVID-19, were actively infected with it, or had recovered from it provided the deeply sampled blood TCRbeta repertoires that made up the dataset. Samples were obtained from the ongoing ImmuneRACE study (first 160 participants) and from 1,254 subjects provided by 6 global collaborators. The repertoires were released in a freely available public database meant as a resource for research on the immune response to SARS-CoV-2. Where available, HLA class I and class II types were obtained from metadata supplied by the sample provider rather than from assay-based typing. Overall study results and their limits: The quantity of clinical and demographic metadata differed by source and by participant and was supplied without curation.

Whole blood was collected in K2EDTA tubes by collaborating institutions according to the institutions' own protocols. For TCRbeta analysis, collaborators shipped samples as frozen whole blood, isolated PBMCs, or DNA extracted from either of those sample types. TCRbeta CDR3 regions were amplified from genomic DNA by means of the immunoSEQ Assay, a bias-controlled multiplex PCR. In the paper's pipeline: Within the assay, amplification of reference gene primers was used to estimate how many nucleated cells each sample contained. To quantify the absolute abundance of each unique TCRbeta CDR3 rearrangement, sequence reads were collapsed and filtered. For each sample, productive Simpson clonality was calculated as the square root of Simpson's diversity index across productive rearrangements. In TCRdb, the immuneACCESS table is reduced to in-frame sequences with V and J assigned. These tables do not hold every clone; where another copy was compared, an unresolved V gene accounts for under half, and the others remain unexplained. V and J calls and clone size are copied from that table; D and trimming were computed from the DNA. A total of 130,000 to 150,000 clones appear in this sample, 75% to 85% of them only once. 10% to 15% of the sample is taken by the ten largest.

CDR1 SQVTM and CDR2 ANQGSEA are derived from the germline V gene. The V end loses 1 base and the J end loses 2 bases, and a stretch of 10 bases separates them. The cysteine opens and the phenylalanine closes a CDR3 of 14 amino acids. Kept here is only the CDR3 DNA, which spans 42 bases and is read in frame from base 1. This clone was found once. Its antigen has not been determined. No qualities accompany the bases; no much larger clone lies one base away. This clonotype originated in a man aged 55 to 70 with active or convalescent COVID-19. The sample taken for sequencing was peripheral blood. This sequence uses TRBV29-1 and TRBJ2-3, with a tentative D gene TRBD2 over 5 matching bases. The CDR3 protein sequence reads: CSVEVRALTDTQYF. The DNA reads TGCAGCGTTGAAGTGAGGGCTCTCACAGATACGCAGTATTTT.